This T cell receptor beta chain was sequenced during a study of blood T cell repertoires in COVID-19 (dated by TCRdb to the early 2020s). Background on the whole study: Collaborator samples came from the United States, Italy and Spain and covered acute and convalescent phases of COVID-19. The repertoires were released in a freely available public database meant as a resource for research on the immune response to SARS-CoV-2. Subjects who had been exposed to COVID-19, were actively infected with it, or had recovered from it provided the deeply sampled blood TCRbeta repertoires that made up the dataset. Where available, HLA class I and class II types were taken from metadata supplied by the sample provider and were not determined by assay-based typing. The prospective study material was composed of cDNA or gDNA derived from T cells, B-cell-depleted T cells, or PBMCs. The samples were drawn from the first 160 participants of the ongoing ImmuneRACE study and from 950 to 1,500 subjects provided by 6 global collaborators. A de-identified subject ID, COVID-19 status, age in years and sex were almost always included in the sample metadata. General conclusions and limits of the study: The amount of clinical and demographic metadata varied by source and participant and was provided uncurated.

The CDR3 runs 13 amino acids, cysteine and phenylalanine included. Only the CDR3 DNA stays, 39 bases, in frame from base 1. Trimming costs V 4 bases and J 0 bases, and their ends lie 9 bases apart. Reading the germline V gene (reference sequence) gives CDR1 GTSNPN and CDR2 SVGIG. The immunoSEQ Assay, a bias-controlled multiplex PCR, was used to amplify TCRbeta CDR3 regions from genomic DNA. Per the source publication's procedure: The number of nucleated cells in each sample was estimated from the amplification of reference gene primers within the assay. Sequence reads were collapsed and filtered to measure the absolute abundance of every unique TCRbeta CDR3 rearrangement. For each sample, productive Simpson clonality was calculated by taking the square root of Simpson's diversity index across productive rearrangements. Not all clones reach the TCRdb copy of this immuneACCESS table, which keeps in-frame sequences only. Checked studies attribute under half of the gap to unresolved V genes and leave the rest unexplained. V, J and clone size are taken as reported in that table, and D and trimming were inferred from the DNA itself. Across this sample there are about 73,000 clones, with 82% seen only once. The leading ten clones occupy about 3.8% of the sample.

This clone was observed many times. Its antigen has not been determined. No base-level quality is on record; no much larger clone is a single base apart. Each collaborating institution followed its own protocols to collect whole blood in K2EDTA tubes. Collaborator samples were shipped for TCRbeta analysis as frozen whole blood, isolated PBMCs, or DNA extracted from either sample type. The TCR was taken from a woman in her fifties or sixties with acute or convalescent COVID-19. Sequenced input: peripheral blood. The V and J segments used are TRBV30 and TRBJ1-2, with the identity of the D gene unclear. Here is the DNA: TGTGCCTGGAAAACAGAAGCTAACTATGGCTACACCTTC. Translated, it gives CAWKTEANYGYTF.